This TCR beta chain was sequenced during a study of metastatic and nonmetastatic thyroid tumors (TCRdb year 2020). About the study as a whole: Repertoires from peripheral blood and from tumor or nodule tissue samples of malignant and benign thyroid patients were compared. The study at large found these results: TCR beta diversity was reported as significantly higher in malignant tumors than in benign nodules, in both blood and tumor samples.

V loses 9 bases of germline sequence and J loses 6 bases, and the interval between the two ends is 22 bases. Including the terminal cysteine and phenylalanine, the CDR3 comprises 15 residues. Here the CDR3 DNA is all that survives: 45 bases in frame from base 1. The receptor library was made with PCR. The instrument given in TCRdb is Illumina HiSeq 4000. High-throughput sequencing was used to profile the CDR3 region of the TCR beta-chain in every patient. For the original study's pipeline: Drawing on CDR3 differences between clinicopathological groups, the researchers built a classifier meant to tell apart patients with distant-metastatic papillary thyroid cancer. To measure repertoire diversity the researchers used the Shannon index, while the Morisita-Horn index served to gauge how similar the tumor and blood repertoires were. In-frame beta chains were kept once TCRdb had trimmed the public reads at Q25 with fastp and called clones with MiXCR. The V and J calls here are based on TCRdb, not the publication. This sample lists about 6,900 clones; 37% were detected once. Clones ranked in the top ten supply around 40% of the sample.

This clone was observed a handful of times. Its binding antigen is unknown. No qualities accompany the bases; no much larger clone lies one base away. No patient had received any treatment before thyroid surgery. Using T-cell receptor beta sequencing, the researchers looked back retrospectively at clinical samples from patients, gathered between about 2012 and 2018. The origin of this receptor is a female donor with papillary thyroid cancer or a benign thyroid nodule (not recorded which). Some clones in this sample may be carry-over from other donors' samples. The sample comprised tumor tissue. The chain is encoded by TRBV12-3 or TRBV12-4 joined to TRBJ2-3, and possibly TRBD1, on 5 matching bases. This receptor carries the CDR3 CASSGMVAQGDTQYF. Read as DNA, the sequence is TGTGCCAGTAGTGGGATGGTCGCGCAGGGTGATACGCAGTATTTT.